The 32 T cell receptor beta chains listed next were all sequenced from one sample in a study of T-cell reconstitution after alpha-beta-depleted transplantation in children. TCRbeta library construction was performed incorporating unique molecular identifiers. TCRdb called the PCR reads again in MiXCR, with one record for every CDR3 protein. The sample lists about 220,000 distinct CDR3 sequences; roughly a sixth were seen once. This sample comprised PBMCs, mostly from graft donor cells, obtained 360 days after TCRalphabeta/CD19-depleted stem cell transplant. All receptors come from a male patient under 10 years old who had a stem cell transplant for acute lymphoblastic leukemia, so the T cells may come from the graft donor.

This clonotype was seen a few times. A junction boundary mismatches the germline segment, possibly from a read error. This chain connects TRBV20-1 to TRBJ2-2; the D gene is possibly TRBD1 (6 bases). Germline V gene lookup returns CDR1 DFQATT and CDR2 SNEGSKA (reference sequence). The CDR3 is made up of 15 amino acids. The CDR3 coding sequence is TGCTGTGCTAGATCCCAGGGGCAAGGTACCGGGGAGCTGTTTTTT. Encoded protein: CCARSQGQGTGELFF.

This clonotype has only a few counts. CDR3 protein: CASKQMATDTQYF. CDR3 DNA: TGTGCCAGCAAACAGATGGCCACAGATACGCAGTATTTT. The chain links TRBV28 to TRBJ2-3; no clear D. Germline V lookup: CDR1 MDHEN, CDR2 SYDVKM. The ends were cut back, 7 bases at V and 2 bases at J, with 10 bases in the middle. This CDR3 spans 13 amino acids.

This rearrangement joins TRBV12-3 or TRBV12-4 to TRBJ1-4, with D uncertain. The ends were cut back, 1 base at V and 9 bases at J, with 0 bases in the middle. CDR3 length equals 10 residues. DNA of the CDR3: TGTGCCAGCAGTTTAGAAAAACTGTTTTTT. Protein product: CASSLEKLFF.

The chain couples TRBV27 to TRBJ2-7, with TRBD1 as a possible D gene (5 bases). V was cut by 2 bases and J by 7 bases, with 12 bases left in between. This CDR3 comprises 13 residues. The germline V gene has CDR1 MNHEY and CDR2 SMNVEV (reference sequence). The CDR3 DNA sequence: TGTGCCAGCAGTTTAGGGGCAGGGTTGGAGCAGTACTTC. Amino acids: CASSLGAGLEQYF.

V gene TRBV7-8 combines with J gene TRBJ2-1, with TRBD2 as a possible D gene (6 bases). Per the germline V gene, CDR1 is SGHVS and CDR2 is FQNEAQ. The CDR3 sequence is 16 residues long. The V and J ends lost 1 base and 0 bases respectively, with 10 bases between them. Written as DNA, the CDR3 is TGTGCCAGCAGCTTAGAGGCGGGGCTCTCCTACAATGAGCAGTTCTTC. Translation: CASSLEAGLSYNEQFF.

The chain combines TRBV6-5 with TRBJ2-3; TRBD1 aligns across 10 bases. V trimming: 5 bases; J trimming: 5 bases; junction bases outside the gene matches: 7. There are 15 residues in the CDR3. Germline loops: CDR1 MNHEY, CDR2 SVGAGI. The CDR3 protein is CASSADRGAIDTQYF. The CDR3 DNA follows: TGTGCCAGCAGTGCGGACAGGGGGGCTATAGATACGCAGTATTTT.

The table lists this clonotype with a few counts. The gene calls are TRBV4-1 and TRBJ1-1, with 7 nucleotides matching TRBD1. This CDR3 comprises 15 residues. Trimming took 1 base from V and 1 from J; bases not matched to a gene: 3. Germline assignment: CDR1 MGHRA and CDR2 YSYEKL. Here the CDR3 reads CASSQATGTNTEAFF. The CDR3 coding sequence is TGCGCCAGCAGCCAAGCGACAGGGACGAACACTGAAGCTTTCTTT.

Turning to this clonotype: The germline gene is not matched at one end of the junction; a read error may be the cause. The gene calls are TRBV7-9 and TRBJ2-7, with TRBD1 matching over 11 bases. The CDR3 length is 13 residues. The germline V gene encodes CDR1 SEHNR and CDR2 FQNEAQ (reference sequence). CDR3 protein: CASSLEGQGVRDF. CDR3 in DNA: TGTGCCAGCAGCTTAGAGGGACAGGGGGTGAGGGACTTC.

At least ten counts were recorded for this clonotype. The V gene is TRBV5-1, the J gene TRBJ2-7; 9 bases agree with TRBD2. The CDR3 loop spans 17 amino acids. Looked up from germline, CDR1 is SGHRS and CDR2 is YFSETQ. Trimming removed 7 bases from V and 2 bases from J; junction bases left unmatched: 16. CDR3 bases: TGCGCCAGCTCGATGTCGGCTAGCGGGGACCTTGCCTACGAGCAGTACTTC. Protein: CASSMSASGDLAYEQYF.

This clonotype was seen only a few times. This chain joins TRBV5-1 and TRBJ2-5; 12 bases are a match to TRBD2. The CDR3 runs to 16 residues. Trimming cost V 4 bases and J 2 bases; bases outside gene matches: 6. Germline values: CDR1 SGHRS, CDR2 YFSETQ. The CDR3 DNA reads as TGCGCCAGCAGCATTACTAGCGGGGGGATTCAAGAGACCCAGTACTTC. Protein sequence: CASSITSGGIQETQYF.

This clonotype was observed a few times. The rearrangement joins TRBV6-5 to TRBJ2-4, with TRBD2 matching 7 bases. With V trimmed by 0 bases and J by 0 bases, 8 bases remained unmatched. Per the germline V gene, CDR1 is MNHEY and CDR2 is SVGAGI. The CDR3 has 18 residues. This CDR3 is CASSYSLGGSVAKNIQYF. DNA for the CDR3: TGTGCCAGCAGTTACTCTTTGGGGGGGTCGGTAGCCAAAAACATTCAGTACTTC.

This clonotype has just a few counts. This rearrangement joins TRBV12-3 or TRBV12-4 to TRBJ2-7, with 7 bases identical to TRBD1. V gave up 6 bases and J gave up 5 bases; unmatched junction bases: 7. This CDR3 is 13 amino acids long. CDR3: CASSPIDRDEQYF. The CDR3 DNA is TGTGCCAGCAGCCCTATCGACAGGGACGAGCAGTACTTC.

Only a few counts were recorded for this clonotype. The rearrangement uses TRBV20-1 and TRBJ2-1; 10 bases line up with TRBD2. This CDR3 has 14 amino acids. Trimming cost V 5 bases and J 8 bases; bases outside gene matches: 9. Germline CDR1 and CDR2: DFQATT and SNEGSKA (reference sequence). The CDR3 DNA follows: TGCAGTGCTCTGAGCGGGAGGGCCCTCGATGAGCAGTTCTTC. Translated, it gives CSALSGRALDEQFF.

This clonotype was detected only a few times. This sequence joins TRBV7-3 and TRBJ2-5, with 8 bases matching TRBD1. Germline V gene sequence: CDR1 SGHTA, CDR2 FQGTGA. This CDR3 contains 16 residues. After removal of 5 bases from V and 2 bases from J, the junction contained 10 bases not matched to a gene. The CDR3 region has the DNA TGTGCCAGCAGCCCGACACCGGGACAGGATCAAGAGACCCAGTACTTC. Translated: CASSPTPGQDQETQYF. The entire variable domain, with the rest obtained from reference TRBV7-3 and TRBJ2-5, is as follows: GAGVSQTPSNKVTEKGKYVELRCDPISGHTALYWYRQSLGQGPEFLIYFQGTGAADDSGLPNDRFFAVRPEGSVSTLKIQRTERGDSAVYLCASSPTPGQDQETQYFGPGTRLLVL.

This chain uses TRBV12-3 or TRBV12-4 with TRBJ2-1, with D hard to call. Between the trimmed V and J ends, which lost 3 bases and 15 bases, there was a span of 12 bases. This CDR3 has 11 amino acids. CDR3 protein: CASSFGQRLFF. CDR3 nucleotides: TGTGCCAGCAGTTTCGGGCAGAGGTTGTTCTTC.

CDR3 protein: CAWKAGGYQETQYF. Here the CDR3 DNA reads TGTGCCTGGAAAGCGGGGGGGTACCAAGAGACCCAGTACTTC. The chain carries TRBV2 and TRBJ2-5, with TRBD2 identical over 10 bases. Germline V gene lookup returns CDR1 SNHLY and CDR2 FYNNEI. V dropped 11 bases and J dropped 0; count of bases not matched to a gene: 6. The CDR3 spans 14 residues.

The chain is built from TRBV7-9 and TRBJ2-1, with D perhaps matching TRBD1 or TRBD2 (5 bases each). With 4 bases removed from V and 7 bases from J, the gap between germline ends came to 14 bases. The V gene's germline CDR1 is SEHNR and CDR2 FQNEAQ (reference sequence). The CDR3 sequence is 14 residues long. CDR3 bases: TGTGCCAGCAGCTCAACGCCAGAGGGGAATGAGCAGTTCTTC. Protein: CASSSTPEGNEQFF.

The chain uses TRBV12-3 or TRBV12-4 and TRBJ1-5; TRBD1 might be the D (6 bases). The CDR3 sequence is 14 residues long. Trimming took 5 bases from V and 2 from J, leaving 10 bases between them. The CDR3 spells CASSPRTGNQPQHF. The CDR3 DNA reads as TGTGCCAGCAGTCCCAGGACAGGCAATCAGCCCCAGCATTTT.

Concerning this clonotype itself: Germline and junction disagree at one end, which may indicate a read error. The CDR3: CASSPGLNGADTQYF. CDR3 nucleotide sequence: TGTGCCAGCAGCCCCGGGCTCAACGGCGCAGATACGCAGTATTTT. The chain has TRBV4-1 and TRBJ2-3; unclear D gene. This CDR3 contains 15 residues. Per the germline V gene, CDR1 is MGHRA and CDR2 is YSYEKL.

This clonotype has more than one count but fewer than ten. The rearrangement links TRBV6-1 to TRBJ2-5; 15 bases fit TRBD2. There are 16 residues in the CDR3. Per germline, CDR1 MNHNS and CDR2 SASEGT. V trimming: 4 bases; J trimming: 5 bases; junction bases outside the gene matches: 5. CDR3 coding DNA: TGTGCCAGCAGTGGGGGACTAGCGGGGGGTGTTGAGACCCAGTACTTC. As protein: CASSGGLAGGVETQYF.

The table lists this clonotype with a few counts. This chain joins TRBV5-1 and TRBJ2-3; TRBD1 matches at 7 bases. The CDR3 contains 16 residues. Per germline, CDR1 SGHRS and CDR2 YFSETQ. V was clipped by 5 bases and J by 4 bases; unmatched bases: 13. CDR3 residues: CASSSRTGPGADTQYF. CDR3 nucleotide sequence: TGCGCCAGCAGTTCGCGGACAGGTCCTGGGGCAGATACGCAGTATTTT.

The V and J genes are TRBV21-1 and TRBJ1-2. TRBV21-1 is tagged as a pseudogene. The CDR3 is 14 amino acids. The CDR3 nucleotides are TGTGCCAGCAGTAAAATTCGCAGGAACTATGGCTACACCTTC. It yields the protein CASSKIRRNYGYTF.

The V call is TRBV28, the J call TRBJ1-2; D might be TRBD1 (6 bases). The CDR3 spans 15 residues. Germline V gives CDR1 MDHEN, CDR2 SYDVKM. Trimming removed 10 bases at V and 1 base at J, with 19 bases between. CDR3 residues: CAIRERDIYNYGYTF. CDR3 nucleotides: TGTGCCATACGAGAAAGGGACATCTATAACTATGGCTACACCTTC.

This clonotype was counted only a few times. The chain is built from TRBV12-3 or TRBV12-4 and TRBJ1-1; TRBD1 is a possible D gene (6 bases). V gave up 5 bases and J gave up 5 bases, with 9 bases separating them. The CDR3 consists of 12 residues. In DNA form, the CDR3 reads TGTGCCAGCAGTAGGGGGAGGACTGAAGCTTTCTTT. This translates into CASSRGRTEAFF.

This chain uses TRBV10-3 with TRBJ2-5; possible D gene TRBD2, 5 bases. CDR1 and CDR2 (germline): ENHRY, SYGVKD. Deletions cut 3 bases from V and 0 bases from J, with 11 bases between. CDR3 length equals 15 residues. The CDR3 region is CAISDPDGNQETQYF. The CDR3 nucleotides read TGTGCCATCAGTGACCCTGACGGGAACCAAGAGACCCAGTACTTC.

This chain links TRBV20-1 with TRBJ2-1; D perhaps matches TRBD1 (5 bases). The V gene's germline CDR1 is DFQATT and CDR2 SNEGSKA (reference sequence). This CDR3 spans 17 amino acids. V dropped 2 bases and J dropped 0 bases, with 17 bases sitting between them. The DNA for the CDR3 is TGCAGTGCTAGATCACAGGTTCCAAATAGCTCCTACAATGAGCAGTTCTTC. It encodes CSARSQVPNSSYNEQFF.

This sequence joins TRBV20-1 and TRBJ2-4; no clear D gene. Trimming shortened V by 6 bases and J by 0 bases, and 12 bases separated the two germline ends. The CDR3 runs 14 residues. The V gene's germline CDR1 is DFQATT and CDR2 SNEGSKA (reference sequence). The CDR3 sequence is CSATAFLAKNIQYF. The CDR3 nucleotides read TGCAGTGCAACAGCATTCCTAGCCAAAAACATTCAGTACTTC.

The chain is built from TRBV12-3 or TRBV12-4 and TRBJ2-2; D is unresolved. The CDR3 spans 15 residues. The V end lost 7 bases, the J end lost 2 bases, and 14 bases lay between the germline ends. DNA of the CDR3: TGTGCCAGCATATATCATGACCCTAACACCGGGGAGCTGTTTTTT. Its translation: CASIYHDPNTGELFF.

This clonotype was counted a few times. The chain employs TRBV18 and TRBJ2-1; 7 nucleotides match TRBD2. Germline V CDR1 and CDR2: KGHSH, LQKENI. The CDR3 is 14 residues long. Losses at the gene ends were 2 bases for V and 8 bases for J; bases not matched to a gene: 6. CDR3 DNA: TGTGCCAGCTCACCAGGGAGGGATTTGGATGAGCAGTTCTTC. Translated, it gives CASSPGRDLDEQFF.

The V and J genes are TRBV14 and TRBJ2-7, with 9 nucleotides matching TRBD1. CDR3 length: 18 residues. Per germline, CDR1 SGHDN and CDR2 FVKESK. V lost 7 bases, J lost 6 bases, and 22 bases stayed unmatched. The CDR3 is CASNHDLGQGEFIGEQYF. CDR3 coding DNA: TGTGCCAGCAACCACGACTTGGGACAGGGCGAGTTCATAGGCGAGCAGTACTTC.

V is TRBV7-2 and J is TRBJ2-3, with D perhaps matching TRBD2 (6 bases). CDR1 and CDR2 (germline): SGHTA, FQGNSA. This CDR3 is built from 16 residues. Trimming took 3 bases from V and 0 from J, leaving 13 bases between them. The CDR3 DNA follows: TGTGCCAGCAGCTTGTTACTGGAGGGGAGCACAGATACGCAGTATTTT. Translation: CASSLLLEGSTDTQYF.

This clonotype was detected many times. The rearrangement joins TRBV27 to TRBJ2-6; D is ambiguous. The germline V and J ends were trimmed by 2 bases and 4 bases, with 6 bases remaining between them. Germline assignment: CDR1 MNHEY and CDR2 SMNVEV (reference sequence). The CDR3 is made up of 14 amino acids. CDR3 DNA: TGTGCCAGCAGTTTACGCTTCGGGGCCAACGTCCTGACTTTC. This encodes CASSLRFGANVLTF.